This T cell receptor (beta chain) was obtained from a study of blood T cell repertoires in COVID-19. Study-level background: The United States, Italy and Spain provided the acute and convalescent COVID-19 samples. Sources were T cells, B-cell-depleted T cells, or PBMCs; the material itself was cDNA or gDNA.

This clone showed up just once. CDR1 is SGHTA, CDR2 FQGTGA, per germline. The CDR3 has 15 residues. Between the trimmed V and J ends, which lost 5 bases and 5 bases, there was a span of 18 bases. As handled by the study authors: Amplification from reference gene primers served as the basis for estimated nucleated cell counts. The repertoire was sequenced with immunoSEQ multiplex PCR; TCRdb's copy has only in-frame clones and lacks some. That table furnishes V, J and clone size, whereas the DNA furnished D and trimming. Of some 400,000 clones listed, 90% are singletons. The chain joins TRBV7-3 to TRBJ1-1; possible D gene TRBD1, 6 bases. Sequences were obtained from peripheral blood. The sequence was collected from a man younger than 35 with active or convalescent COVID-19. CDR3 nucleotide sequence: TGTGCCAGCAGCCCCGGGTCTTTAGGGGGAACTGAAGCTTTCTTT. Its translation is CASSPGSLGGTEAFF. The entire variable domain, with the rest obtained from reference TRBV7-3 and TRBJ1-1, is as follows: GAGVSQTPSNKVTEKGKYVELRCDPISGHTALYWYRQSLGQGPEFLIYFQGTGAADDSGLPNDRFFAVRPEGSVSTLKIQRTERGDSAVYLCASSPGSLGGTEAFFGQGTRLTVV.